Listed here is a single TCR beta chain. Per the germline V gene, CDR1 is MNHEY and CDR2 is SMNVEV (reference sequence). The germline V and J ends were trimmed by 7 bases and 3 bases, with 21 bases remaining between them. CDR3 length: 16 amino acids. These data belong to a study of shared T cell receptors in the human thymus. The table came from immunoSEQ multiplex PCR; TCRdb's copy has only in-frame clones and leaves some out. The sample contains some 660,000 clones, roughly 86% of which appear only once. This same sample was also part of a study on human thymus T cells. That work states: Healthy Finnish infants undergoing corrective surgery for congenital heart defects provided the donor material. Resections removed during corrective heart surgery provided the thymus tissue used.

The chain is built from TRBV27 and TRBJ1-1; no reliable D call. The receptor comes from a boy younger than two with a congenital heart defect. Sequenced input: thymocytes. DNA for the CDR3: TGTGCCAGCATTGAGCGGGCTCGGTCGGGTTACACTGAAGCTTTCTTT. Translating gives CASIERARSGYTEAFF.